This T cell receptor beta chain came from a study of blood T cells in healthy people across ages. The study, taken as a whole, reports: Naive T cell percentage showed a strong correlation with TCR beta diversity.

CDR1 is MNHEY, CDR2 SMNVEV, per germline (reference sequence). The CDR3 loop spans 16 amino acids. Points on this clonotype: Its cognate antigen is unknown.

A second PCR, run for 7 to 11 cycles, used a sample-barcoded 5' primer plus a J-beta primer mix. Researchers report that a template-switch adaptor with 12 random nucleotides tagged each cDNA molecule. TCRdb reprocessed the 5' RACE reads via MiXCR and lists one record per CDR3 protein. The sample has more than 1,400,000 distinct CDR3 sequences, roughly 40% seen once. The receptor was isolated from a woman between 18 and 29 years old in good health. Input material: blood. The gene calls are TRBV27 and TRBJ2-1; 9 positions agree with TRBD2. The end of the DNA aligns better with TRBJ2-7, so the J call may be wrong. The CDR3 sequence is CASSYPSGKSYNEQYF. The CDR3 bases are TGTGCCAGCAGTTACCCTAGCGGGAAATCCTACAATGAGCAGTACTTC.